These 10 T cell receptor beta chains were sequenced from one sample in a study of CXCR3-negative and CXCR3-positive naive CD8 T cells. Carrying UMI labels, the TRB cDNA libraries were prepared through 5' RACE. TCRdb processed the 5' RACE reads again and assigns one entry to each CDR3 protein, with no DNA. The sample table includes more than 70,000 distinct CDR3 sequences. Their antigen targets remain unknown. General study results and limits: Compared with CXCR3-negative naive cells, CXCR3-positive naive cells showed more hydrophobic TRB CDR3s.

The sequencing input was naive CXCR3+ CD8+ T cells from blood. The sample's subset: CD45RO-CCR7+CD27+CD95- naive CD8+ T cells expressing CXCR3 (TNR3+). These receptors all come from a human donor in good health. Some clones in this sample may be carry-over from other donors' samples.

This rearrangement joins TRBV30 to TRBJ1-2; the D call of TRBD1 rests on TCRdb alone, since no DNA is present to check it. The CDR3 has 13 residues. Germline CDR1 and CDR2: GTSNPN and SVGIG (reference sequence). The CDR3 loop reads CAWTFGDHYGYTF.

This chain joins TRBV29-1 and TRBJ2-7; TCRdb designates TRBD2, a call that cannot be tested without DNA. The CDR3 runs to 15 residues. Germline CDR1 and CDR2: SQVTM and ANQGSEA. The CDR3 loop reads CSVEYEEGKVYERYF.

The chain is built from TRBV28 and TRBJ2-5; TCRdb indicates TRBD1, and absent DNA this call remains unverified. This CDR3 has 14 amino acids. CDR1 is MDHEN, CDR2 SYDVKM, per germline. Here the CDR3 reads CATSTSGQGVTQYF.

The chain has TRBV2 and TRBJ2-7; TCRdb's D call of TRBD1 is untestable without DNA. The germline CDR1 and CDR2 sequences are SNHLY and FYNNEI. This CDR3 has 14 residues. The CDR3 reads CASSDPGQSYEQYF.

The chain carries TRBV6-5 and TRBJ2-7; TCRdb's assignment of TRBD2 cannot be checked, as there is no DNA. Germline V gene lookup returns CDR1 MNHEY and CDR2 SVGAGI. This CDR3 contains 15 residues. The CDR3 loop reads CASTWTRALGYEQYF.

The chain couples TRBV4-1 to TRBJ2-7. The CDR3 runs 13 residues. From germline, CDR1 is MGHRA and CDR2 YSYEKL. This CDR3 reads CASSQAQSYEQYF.

The chain links TRBV6-6 to TRBJ2-5. The CDR3 runs 16 residues. The V gene's germline CDR1 is MNHNY and CDR2 SVGAGI (reference sequence). CDR3 residues: CASRDDLLGVQETQYF.

The V and J genes are TRBV28 and TRBJ2-7; checking the TCRdb D call of TRBD1 is not possible without DNA. This CDR3 has 12 amino acids. Germline V gene sequence: CDR1 MDHEN, CDR2 SYDVKM. This CDR3 is CASSWGRYEQYF. Variable domain in full (rest from reference TRBV28 and TRBJ2-7): DVKVTQSSRYLVKRTGEKVFLECVQDMDHENMFWYRQDPGLGLRLIYFSYDVKMKEKGDIPEGYSVSREKKERFSLILESASTNQTSMYLCASSWGRYEQYFGPGTRLTVT.

V gene TRBV12-3 or TRBV12-4 combines with J gene TRBJ2-7. This CDR3 comprises 12 residues. CDR3 protein: CASSFISNEQYF.

The genes are TRBV19 and TRBJ2-2; TCRdb returns TRBD1, unconfirmable since there is no DNA. CDR3 length: 16 residues. Looked up from germline, CDR1 is LNHDA and CDR2 is SQIVND (reference sequence). The CDR3: CASTPLTSENTGELFF.